This T cell receptor (beta chain) was identified in a study of identical twins. Study-wide findings and caveats: Those out-of-frame alpha sequences shared by twins showed an excess of low generation probability. Beta out-of-frame sequences displayed a weaker excess of sharing between twins.

TCRdb processed the 5' RACE reads anew with MiXCR; each CDR3 protein has one entry. The sample lists about 190,000 distinct CDR3 sequences, about 15% seen once, with around two fifths in the top ten. Trimming took 1 base from V and 3 from J; bases not matched to a gene: 12. This CDR3 contains 18 residues. Germline CDR1 is KGHSH and CDR2 is LQKENI. This clonotype has just a few counts. Its antigen is unknown. The same specimen was also included in a second study, on T cells expressing NK-cell markers. That paper states: In a group of 5 or 6 donors, dominant NKG2C+ clonotypes represented roughly 1.0-7.0% of CD8+ T cells.

The origin of this receptor is a woman younger than 30 in good health. The sample consisted of CD8+ T cells sorted from blood. This chain joins TRBV18 and TRBJ2-1; the match to TRBD2 covers 7 bases. This chain's CDR3 is CASSPLFQALADYNEQFF. Written as DNA, the CDR3 is TGTGCCAGCTCACCACTTTTCCAGGCCCTAGCGGACTACAATGAGCAGTTCTTC.